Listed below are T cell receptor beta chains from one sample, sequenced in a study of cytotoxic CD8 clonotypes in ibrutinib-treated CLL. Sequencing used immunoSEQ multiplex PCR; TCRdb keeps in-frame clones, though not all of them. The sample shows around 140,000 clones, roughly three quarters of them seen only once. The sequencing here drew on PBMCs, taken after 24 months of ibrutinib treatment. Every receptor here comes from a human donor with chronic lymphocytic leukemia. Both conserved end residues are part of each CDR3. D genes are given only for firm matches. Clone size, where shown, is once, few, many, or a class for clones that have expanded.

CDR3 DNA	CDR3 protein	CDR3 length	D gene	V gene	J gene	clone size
TGTGCCAGCAGTGCCCAGGGGGTAAGGGAGACCCAGTACTTC	CASSAQGVRETQYF	14	TRBD1	TRBV2	TRBJ2-5	once
TGTGCCAGCAGCTTAGGGTGGCCGTTCACAGATACGCAGTATTTT	CASSLGWPFTDTQYF	15	NA	TRBV13	TRBJ2-3	NA
TGTGCCAGCAGTTTGGGGCGGGGGACTGAAGCTTTCTTT	CASSLGRGTEAFF	13	NA	TRBV27	TRBJ1-1	NA
TGTGCCAGCAGCTTCCTAGCGGGAACAGATACGCAGTATTTT	CASSFLAGTDTQYF	14	TRBD2	TRBV28	TRBJ2-3	NA
TGTGCCAGCAGCCCCCTCCGGCAACATGGGTTCTTC	CASSPLRQHGFF	12	NA	TRBV28	TRBJ2-1	NA
TGTGCCAGCAGTGACGGGACTAGCGGCACAGATACGCAGTATTTT	CASSDGTSGTDTQYF	15	TRBD2	TRBV6-4	TRBJ2-3	NA
TGTGCCAGCAGCGCACAGGGACACCTTCAAGAGACCCAGTACTTC	CASSAQGHLQETQYF	15	NA	TRBV7-2	TRBJ2-5	NA
TGTGCCAGCAGTGAAGTTAGCGGGAGGGGGGAGCAGTACTTC	CASSEVSGRGEQYF	14	TRBD2	TRBV6-1	TRBJ2-7	NA
TGTGCCAGCTCACCCCCAGAGGGCCCAACTAATGAAAAACTGTTTTTT	CASSPPEGPTNEKLFF	16	NA	TRBV18	TRBJ1-4	NA
TGTGCCAGCAGGAGGGGGGGAACTGAAGCTTTCTTT	CASRRGGTEAFF	12	NA	TRBV6-5	TRBJ1-1	NA
TGCGCCAGCAGCTTAGGGGGGCTCAGCTCTGGGGCCAACGTCCTGACTTTC	CASSLGGLSSGANVLTF	17	NA	TRBV5-1	TRBJ2-6	NA
TGTGCCACCAGCAGGGTGGGTCGGTCGGGAAACACCATATATTTT	CATSRVGRSGNTIYF	15	NA	TRBV15	TRBJ1-3	NA
TGTGCCAGCAGCCCCCATCCGGGACAGGGGGTAGAAGCTTTCTTT	CASSPHPGQGVEAFF	15	TRBD1	TRBV7-8	TRBJ1-1	NA
TGTGCCACCAGCAGGGGGACAGCCCACACAGATACGCAGTATTTT	CATSRGTAHTDTQYF	15	TRBD1	TRBV15	TRBJ2-3	NA
TGCGCCAGCAGCTCTGATCAGCTTAACTATGGCTACACCTTC	CASSSDQLNYGYTF	14	NA	TRBV5-1	TRBJ1-2	few
TGTGCCAGCAGCACCGGGGGGGCCAGGAATGAGCAGTTCTTC	CASSTGGARNEQFF	14	TRBD2	TRBV6-6	TRBJ2-1	NA
TGTGCCACCAGCAGGGAACAATGGGGACAGGTCCATGAAAAACTGTTTTTT	CATSREQWGQVHEKLFF	17	TRBD1	TRBV15	TRBJ1-4	few
TGTGCCAGCAGTGATGGACCCCCCCATTTC	CASSDGPPHF	10	NA	TRBV6-1	TRBJ2-7	NA
TGTGCCATCAGTGAGTCAGGACCTCTCTCTGGAAACACCATATATTTT	CAISESGPLSGNTIYF	16	NA	TRBV10-3	TRBJ1-3	NA
TGTGCCAGCAGCCCACTCTCGGACGCACATTCACCCCTCCACTTT	CASSPLSDAHSPLHF	15	NA	TRBV7-9	TRBJ1-6	NA
TGTGCCAGCAGCGTAGCAGTCACCACAGATACGCAGTATTTT	CASSVAVTTDTQYF	14	NA	TRBV9	TRBJ2-3	once
TGTGCCAGCAGCCCTACTAGCGGTTCCTACAATGAGCAGTTCTTC	CASSPTSGSYNEQFF	15	TRBD2	TRBV9	TRBJ2-1	NA
TGTGCCAGCGGGTGGTATAATGAAAAACTGTTTTTT	CASGWYNEKLFF	12	NA	TRBV7-9	TRBJ1-4	NA
TGTGCCAGCAGTGCACGACAGTCTCGCTGGAGCAATCAGCCCCAGCATTTT	CASSARQSRWSNQPQHF	17	NA	TRBV27	TRBJ1-5	NA
TGTGCCCGCCGGGACAGGGATAGCAATCAGCCCCAGCATTTT	CARRDRDSNQPQHF	14	TRBD1	TRBV30	TRBJ1-5	NA
TGTGCCAGCAGTTACGACAGGGGTTCCTACAATGAGCAGTTCTTC	CASSYDRGSYNEQFF	15	TRBD1	TRBV6-6	TRBJ2-1	NA
TGTGCCAGCACCCCTGCGGGGGCGGACAACAATGAGCAGTTCTTC	CASTPAGADNNEQFF	15	NA	TRBV9	TRBJ2-1	NA
TGTGCCAGCAGCTTAGGGACTAGTGGGGATACGCAGTATTTT	CASSLGTSGDTQYF	14	TRBD2	TRBV7-2	TRBJ2-3	NA
TGCGCCAGCAGCTTGGGGACTAGCATGGGCGAGCAGTACTTC	CASSLGTSMGEQYF	14	TRBD2	TRBV5-1	TRBJ2-7	NA
TGTGCCAGCAGCCAAGATCTGACAGGGGGAGAGACCCAGTACTTC	CASSQDLTGGETQYF	15	TRBD1	TRBV4-2	TRBJ2-5	NA
TGTGCCACCCTACCTCGGGGGGCGGGAGGGCCGGACACCGGGGAGCTGTTTTTT	CATLPRGAGGPDTGELFF	18	TRBD2	TRBV19	TRBJ2-2	NA
TGTGCCCACCCCCGGCAGCCCCAGTTGGGCACCGGGGAGCTGTTTTTT	CAHPRQPQLGTGELFF	16	NA	TRBV7-9	TRBJ2-2	NA
TGTGCCACCCGGACAGGGGTGGCCAACGTCCTGACTTTC	CATRTGVANVLTF	13	TRBD1	TRBV28	TRBJ2-6	NA
TGTGCCAGTAGTACCTACCGGGACAAGGGAACAAAGCCCCAGCATTTT	CASSTYRDKGTKPQHF	16	NA	TRBV19	TRBJ1-5	few
TGTGCCAGCACCCAGGGGTGGGAGACCCAGTACTTC	CASTQGWETQYF	12	NA	TRBV2	TRBJ2-5	NA
TGCGCCAGCAGCCAAGGCGCGGGGGGGCGGAACTCCTACGAGCAGTACTTC	CASSQGAGGRNSYEQYF	17	TRBD2	TRBV4-3	TRBJ2-7	NA
TGTGCCAGCAGCTTAGGGACACTGAAAGCTTTCTTT	CASSLGTLKAFF	12	NA	TRBV7-9	TRBJ1-1	once
TGTGCCTGGAGGGCGACAGGTGGCTACACCTTC	CAWRATGGYTF	11	NA	TRBV30	TRBJ1-2	NA
TGTGCCAGCAGTGGGGCGGGGGACACCGGGGAGCTGTTTTTT	CASSGAGDTGELFF	14	TRBD2	TRBV5-6	TRBJ2-2	few
TGTGCCAGCAGCTTGGAGTGGCAGACCCAAGCTTTCTTT	CASSLEWQTQAFF	13	NA	TRBV5-4	TRBJ1-1	NA
TGTGCCAGCTCACCACGAGGGGCGGCGGACACCATATATTTT	CASSPRGAADTIYF	14	NA	TRBV18	TRBJ1-3	NA
TGTGCCAGCTCACGGGCAGGTCTGGGCAATGAGCAGTTCTTC	CASSRAGLGNEQFF	14	NA	TRBV18	TRBJ2-1	NA
TGTGCCAGCAGCCGACAGGGCCGGGAGACCCAGTACTTC	CASSRQGRETQYF	13	TRBD1	TRBV11-3	TRBJ2-5	NA
TGTGCCAGCAGCTTGGGGTCGGGGACTAGCGGGCAAGAGACCCAGTACTTC	CASSLGSGTSGQETQYF	17	TRBD2	TRBV5-8	TRBJ2-5	NA
TGTGCCAGCAGTTGGGGGCTCCCGGTGGGTACCCACGAGCAGTACTTC	CASSWGLPVGTHEQYF	16	NA	TRBV28	TRBJ2-7	once
TGTGCCAGCAGCTTAGTATGGGGGGCTACGAACACCGGGGAGCTGTTTTTT	CASSLVWGATNTGELFF	17	NA	TRBV7-9	TRBJ2-2	NA
TGTGCCACCAGCAACCCGTTGGGGCTAGCGGGTAGCACAGATACGCAGTATTTT	CATSNPLGLAGSTDTQYF	18	TRBD2	TRBV15	TRBJ2-3	NA
TGTGCCAGCAGCCGGACAGACAACTATGGCTACACCTTC	CASSRTDNYGYTF	13	NA	TRBV13	TRBJ1-2	NA
TGTGCCAGCAGTTTATTGGGCAGCGCTGAAGCTTTCTTT	CASSLLGSAEAFF	13	NA	TRBV28	TRBJ1-1	NA
TGTGCCAGCAGATACACCGGGGAGCTGTTTTTT	CASRYTGELFF	11	NA	TRBV28	TRBJ2-2	NA
TGTGCCAGCAGCCAAGATAGGGCGGGAGGGCCCTCGAGGGGTGAGCAGTTCTTC	CASSQDRAGGPSRGEQFF	18	TRBD2	TRBV14	TRBJ2-1	many
TGCGCCAGCAGCTTCCGGGGGACGGGCGGGGCCAACGTCCTGACTTTC	CASSFRGTGGANVLTF	16	NA	TRBV5-1	TRBJ2-6	NA
TGTGCCAGCAGCGAGGACGTCGCTGAAGCTTTCTTT	CASSEDVAEAFF	12	NA	TRBV5-4	TRBJ1-1	many
TGCGCCAGCAGCCAAGATGTCGGCCCGGGGTTTATTCAGTACTTC	CASSQDVGPGFIQYF	15	NA	TRBV4-3	TRBJ2-4	NA